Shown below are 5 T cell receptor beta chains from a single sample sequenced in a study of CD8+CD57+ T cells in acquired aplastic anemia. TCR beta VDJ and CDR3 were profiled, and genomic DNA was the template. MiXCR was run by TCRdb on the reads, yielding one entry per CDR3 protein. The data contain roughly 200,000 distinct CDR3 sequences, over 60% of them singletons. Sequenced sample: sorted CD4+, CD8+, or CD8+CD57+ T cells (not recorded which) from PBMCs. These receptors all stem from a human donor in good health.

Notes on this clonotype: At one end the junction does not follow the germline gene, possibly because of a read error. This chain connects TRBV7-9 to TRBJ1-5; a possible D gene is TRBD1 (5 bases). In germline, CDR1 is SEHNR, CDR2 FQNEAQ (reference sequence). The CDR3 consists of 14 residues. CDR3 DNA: TGTGCCAGCAGCTTTGGACAAAGCAGTCAGCCCCAGCATTTT. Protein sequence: CASSFGQSSQPQHF.

CDR3 protein: CSVEDVGGNTEAFF. As DNA, the CDR3 is TGCAGCGTTGAAGATGTTGGAGGAAACACTGAAGCTTTCTTT. The J gene is TRBJ1-1, the V gene TRBV29-1; D ambiguous. Germline CDR1 reads SQVTM; CDR2 reads ANQGSEA. CDR3 length: 14 residues. V shed 0 bases and J shed 2 bases, with 10 bases lying between them.

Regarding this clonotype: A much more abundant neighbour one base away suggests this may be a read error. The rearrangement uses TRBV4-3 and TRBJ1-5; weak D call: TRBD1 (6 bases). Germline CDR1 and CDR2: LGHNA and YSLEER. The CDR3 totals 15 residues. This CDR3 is CASSQDGGDNHPQHF. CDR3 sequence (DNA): TGCGCCAGCAGCCAAGATGGGGGGGACAATCATCCCCAGCATTTT.

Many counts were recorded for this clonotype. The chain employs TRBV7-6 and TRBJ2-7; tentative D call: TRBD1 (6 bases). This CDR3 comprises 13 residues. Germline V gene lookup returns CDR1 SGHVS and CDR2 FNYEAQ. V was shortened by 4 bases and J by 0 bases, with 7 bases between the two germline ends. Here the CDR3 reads CASSSGASYEQYF. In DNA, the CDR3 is TGTGCCAGCAGCTCAGGGGCCTCCTACGAGCAGTACTTC.

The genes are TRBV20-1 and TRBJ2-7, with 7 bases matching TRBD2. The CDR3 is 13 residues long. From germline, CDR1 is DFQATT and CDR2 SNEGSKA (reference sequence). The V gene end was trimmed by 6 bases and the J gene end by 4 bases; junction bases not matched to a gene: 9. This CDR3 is CSARNGREYEQYF. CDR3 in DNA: TGCAGTGCCAGAAACGGGCGGGAGTACGAGCAGTACTTC.